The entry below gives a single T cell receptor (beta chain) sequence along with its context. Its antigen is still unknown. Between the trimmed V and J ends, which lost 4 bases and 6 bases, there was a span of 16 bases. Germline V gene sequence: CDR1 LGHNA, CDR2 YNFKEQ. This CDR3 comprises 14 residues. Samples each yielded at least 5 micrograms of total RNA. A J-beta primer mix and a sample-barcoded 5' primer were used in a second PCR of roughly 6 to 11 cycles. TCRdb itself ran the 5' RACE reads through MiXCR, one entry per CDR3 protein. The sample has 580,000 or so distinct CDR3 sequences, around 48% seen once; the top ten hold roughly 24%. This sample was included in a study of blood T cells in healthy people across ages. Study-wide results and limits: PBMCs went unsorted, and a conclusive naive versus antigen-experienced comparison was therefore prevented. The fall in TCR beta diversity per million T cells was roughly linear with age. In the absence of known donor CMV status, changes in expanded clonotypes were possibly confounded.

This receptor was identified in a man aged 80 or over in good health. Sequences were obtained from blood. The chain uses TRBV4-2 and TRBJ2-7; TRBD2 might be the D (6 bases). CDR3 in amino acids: CASSLWAEGPEQYF. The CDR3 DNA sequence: TGTGCCAGCAGCCTCTGGGCGGAGGGCCCCGAGCAGTACTTC.